One sample yielded the 8 T cell receptor beta chains listed below, sequenced in a study of Ad26.COV2.S vaccination and SARS-CoV-2 variants. Here immunoSEQ multiplex PCR was the method, and the copy in TCRdb shows in-frame clones only, minus some. The table lists about 440,000 clones, less than 95% of them singletons. The treatment was: over 15 received Ad26.COV2.S at low or high dose, single or two shots; about 5 received placebo; per-sample allocation not given. After the first vaccine or placebo injection, samples were drawn on day 63. Sequences were derived from peripheral blood, sampled in a trial of Ad26.COV2.S vaccine versus placebo. These receptors all come from a person between 18 and 59 years old who received the Ad26.COV2.S COVID-19 vaccine or a placebo.

The chain is built from TRBV7-2 and TRBJ1-1, with D perhaps matching TRBD1 (5 bases). The germline V and J ends were trimmed by 1 base and 11 bases, with 14 bases remaining between them. CDR1 is SGHTA and CDR2 is FQGNSA in the germline V gene. The CDR3 runs to 13 residues. The CDR3 reads CASSLGEGFRAFF. CDR3 bases: TGTGCCAGCAGCTTAGGGGAGGGGTTCAGGGCTTTCTTT. The entire variable domain, with the rest obtained from reference TRBV7-2 and TRBJ1-1, is as follows: GAGVSQSPSNKVTEKGKDVELRCDPISGHTALYWYRQSLGQGLEFLIYFQGNSAPDKSGLPSDRFSAERTGGSVSTLTIQRTQQEDSAVYLCASSLGEGFRAFFGQGTRLTVV.

This clone was picked up one time. V usage is TRBV29-1 and J usage is TRBJ2-1, with a tentative D call TRBD2 (6 bases). CDR3 length: 11 amino acids. Trimming shortened V by 8 bases and J by 8 bases, and 13 bases separated the two germline ends. Germline V lookup: CDR1 SQVTM, CDR2 ANQGSEA. For the CDR3, the DNA is TGCAGCACTAGGTCGGGGGATGAGCAGTTCTTC. Protein product: CSTRSGDEQFF.

V usage is TRBV6-6 and J usage is TRBJ2-1; D possibly corresponds to TRBD1 (6 bases). Trimming took off 2 bases at V and 1 base at J, with 9 bases between the two ends. In germline, CDR1 is MNHNY, CDR2 SVGAGI (reference sequence). This CDR3 is 15 amino acids long. The CDR3 DNA reads as TGTGCCAGCAGTTACAACAGGGTATCCTACAATGAGCAGTTCTTC. Residues: CASSYNRVSYNEQFF.

The chain carries TRBV7-2 and TRBJ1-2, with TRBD1 identical over 11 bases. J was trimmed by 8 bases and V by 4 bases; bases with no gene match: 6. Germline CDR1 and CDR2: SGHTA and FQGNSA. The length of the CDR3 is 14 residues. For the CDR3, the DNA is TGTGCCAGCAGCTCAGCCGGGACAGGGGGAGGCTACACCTTC. This translates into CASSSAGTGGGYTF.

The genes are TRBV28 and TRBJ2-1; 8 bases fit TRBD2. This CDR3 has 15 amino acids. Germline lookup yields CDR1 MDHEN and CDR2 SYDVKM. V lost 7 bases and J lost 5; bases outside the gene matches: 10. The CDR3 nucleotides read TGTGCCAGCAATAGTATGGCGGGAGGCCACAATGAGCAGTTCTTC. This translates into CASNSMAGGHNEQFF.

The V call is TRBV27, the J call TRBJ1-6; 8 bases fit TRBD1. Trimming cost V 6 bases and J 7 bases; bases outside gene matches: 5. CDR3 length: 14 amino acids. Germline lookup yields CDR1 MNHEY and CDR2 SMNVEV (reference sequence). The CDR3 protein is CASRQTGGNSPLHF. CDR3 sequence (DNA): TGTGCCAGCAGGCAAACAGGGGGAAATTCACCCCTCCACTTT.

The rearrangement links TRBV20-1 to TRBJ2-3, with D perhaps matching TRBD2 (5 bases). Trimming took 4 bases from V and 5 from J, leaving 7 bases between them. Per the germline V gene, CDR1 is DFQATT and CDR2 is SNEGSKA (reference sequence). The CDR3 loop spans 11 amino acids. CDR3 protein: CSAMEVDTQYF. DNA of the CDR3: TGCAGTGCTATGGAGGTAGATACGCAGTATTTT.

The chain employs TRBV7-9 and TRBJ1-4; D ambiguous. Per germline, CDR1 SEHNR and CDR2 FQNEAQ (reference sequence). The germline V and J ends were trimmed by 6 bases and 8 bases, with 13 bases remaining between them. There are 13 residues in the CDR3. CDR3 nucleotides: TGTGCCAGCAGAGGGCCCGTCAGCGAAAAACTGTTTTTT. Its translation is CASRGPVSEKLFF.